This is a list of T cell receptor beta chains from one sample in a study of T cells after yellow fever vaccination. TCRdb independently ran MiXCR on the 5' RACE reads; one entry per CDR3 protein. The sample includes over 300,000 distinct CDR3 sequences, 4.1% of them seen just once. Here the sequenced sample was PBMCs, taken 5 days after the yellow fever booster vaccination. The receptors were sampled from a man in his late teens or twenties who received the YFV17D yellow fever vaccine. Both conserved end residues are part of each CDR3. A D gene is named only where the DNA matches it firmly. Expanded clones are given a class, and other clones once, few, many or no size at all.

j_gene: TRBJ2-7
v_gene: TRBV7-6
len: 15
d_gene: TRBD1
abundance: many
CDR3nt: TGTGCCAGCAGCCCCGTGACAGGGCGTACCTACGAGCAGTACTTC
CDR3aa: CASSPVTGRTYEQYF

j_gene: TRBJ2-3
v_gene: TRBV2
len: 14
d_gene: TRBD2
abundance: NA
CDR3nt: TGTGCCAGCAGCCGCGGGGGGAGAGGAGATACGCAGTATTTT
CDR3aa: CASSRGGRGDTQYF

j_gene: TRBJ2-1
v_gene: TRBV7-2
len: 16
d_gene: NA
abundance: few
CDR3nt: TGTGCCAGCAGCTTAGTTAGCCAGAGCTCCTACAATGAGCAGTTCTTC
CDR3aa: CASSLVSQSSYNEQFF

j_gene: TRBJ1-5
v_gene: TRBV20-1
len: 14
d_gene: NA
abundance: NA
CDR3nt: TGCAGTGCTAGTGGGGGCCTGGATAGTCAGCCCCAGCATTTT
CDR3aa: CSASGGLDSQPQHF

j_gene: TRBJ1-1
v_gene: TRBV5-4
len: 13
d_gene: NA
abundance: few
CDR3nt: TGTGCCAGCAGGAATAGCGAGGGGGCTGAAGCTTTCTTT
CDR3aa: CASRNSEGAEAFF

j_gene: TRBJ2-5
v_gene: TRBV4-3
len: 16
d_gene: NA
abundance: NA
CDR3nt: TGCGCCAGCAGCCAAGAATTGGGCAGGGCGGGGGAGACCCAGTACTTC
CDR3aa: CASSQELGRAGETQYF

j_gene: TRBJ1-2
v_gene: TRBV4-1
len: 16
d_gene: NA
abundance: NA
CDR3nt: TGCGCCAGCAGCCAAGACCCTACAGGGCCCGAGAATGGCTACACCTTC
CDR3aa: CASSQDPTGPENGYTF

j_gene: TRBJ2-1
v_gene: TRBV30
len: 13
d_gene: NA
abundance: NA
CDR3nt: TGTGCCTGGAGTGGGACAGCAGCGTTCGAGCAGTTCTTC
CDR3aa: CAWSGTAAFEQFF

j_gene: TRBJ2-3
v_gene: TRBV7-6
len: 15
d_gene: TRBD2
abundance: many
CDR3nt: TGTGCCAGCAGTCCTACTAGCGGCGGCGGGGATACGCAGTATTTT
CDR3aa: CASSPTSGGGDTQYF

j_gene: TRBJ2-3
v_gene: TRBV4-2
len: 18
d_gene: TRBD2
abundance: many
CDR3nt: TGTGCCAGCAGCCAAGAAAGCTGGAGCGGGGGGGCATCAGATACGCAGTATTTT
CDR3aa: CASSQESWSGGASDTQYF

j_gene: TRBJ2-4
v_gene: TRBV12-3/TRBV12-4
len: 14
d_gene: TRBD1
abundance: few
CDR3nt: TGTGCCAGCGCAGAAACAGGGGTTTTCGACATTCAGTACTTC
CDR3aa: CASAETGVFDIQYF

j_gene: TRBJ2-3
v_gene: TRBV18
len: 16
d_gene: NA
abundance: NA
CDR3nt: TGTGCCAGCTCACCACCGGAAGCGGTGGTCACAGATACGCAGTATTTT
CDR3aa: CASSPPEAVVTDTQYF

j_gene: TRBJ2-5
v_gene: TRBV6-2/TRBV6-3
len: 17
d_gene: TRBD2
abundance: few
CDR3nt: TGTGCCAGCAGTTACGGAGGGTGGAGCGGGGGACAAGAGACCCAGTACTTC
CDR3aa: CASSYGGWSGGQETQYF

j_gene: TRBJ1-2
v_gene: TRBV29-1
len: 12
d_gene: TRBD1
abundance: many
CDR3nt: TGCAGCGTTGGACAGGGGGACTATGGCTACACCTTC
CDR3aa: CSVGQGDYGYTF

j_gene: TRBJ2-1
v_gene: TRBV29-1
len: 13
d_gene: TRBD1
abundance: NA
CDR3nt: TGCAGCGTTGTAGACAGGGAGTCCAATGAGCAGTTCTTC
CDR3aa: CSVVDRESNEQFF

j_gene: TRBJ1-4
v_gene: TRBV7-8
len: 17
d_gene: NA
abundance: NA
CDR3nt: TGTGCCAGCAGCTTTAGGGGATTACATGCAACTAATGAAAAACTGTTTTTT
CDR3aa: CASSFRGLHATNEKLFF